The 19 T cell receptor beta chains below come from one sample, sequenced in a study of spatial heterogeneity in lung cancer. Time point meaning: sample taken at primary tumor resection. Unsorted samples of tumor, nontumor lung or frozen PBMC had their whole RNA sequenced. TCRdb passed the 5' RACE reads through MiXCR, listing each CDR3 protein once. The sample contains fewer than 40,000 distinct CDR3 sequences, roughly 7.4% of which appear only once. The sequencing used PBMCs, collected at surgery. Receptors originate from a male donor with early-stage non-small cell lung cancer.

This chain connects TRBV3-1 to TRBJ2-6, with 8 bases identical to TRBD1. Germline loops: CDR1 LGHDT, CDR2 YNNKEL (reference sequence). The V and J ends lost 3 bases and 2 bases, in that order; junction bases with no gene match: 6. The CDR3 length is 17 residues. The CDR3 DNA is TGTGCCAGCAGCCATCAAGGACAGGGCCCTGGGGCCAACGTCCTGACTTTC. Translation: CASSHQGQGPGANVLTF.

In its sample, this clonotype was seen many times. The chain uses TRBV4-3 and TRBJ1-4, with D possibly TRBD1 on 6 matching bases. This CDR3 comprises 16 residues. V shed 1 base and J shed 4 bases, with 13 bases lying between them. CDR1 and CDR2 from the germline V gene are LGHNA and YSLEER. CDR3 sequence reads: CASSQVGTSVNEKLFF. CDR3 DNA: TGCGCCAGCAGCCAAGTAGGGACATCGGTTAATGAAAAACTGTTTTTT.

There are many counts of this clonotype. The chain is built from TRBV7-4 and TRBJ2-1; D may be TRBD2 (6 bases). In germline, CDR1 is SGHVT, CDR2 SQSDAQ. CDR3 length equals 15 residues. The V and J ends lost 1 base and 6 bases respectively, with 13 bases between them. The CDR3 nucleotides are TGTGCCAGCAGCTTAGGGGCGGGATGGTGCAATGAGCAGTTCTTC. Residues: CASSLGAGWCNEQFF.

This clonotype occurred many times. V is TRBV20-1 and J is TRBJ2-2, with D hard to call. V was trimmed by 0 bases and J by 1 base, leaving 15 bases between them. This CDR3 has 17 amino acids. In germline, CDR1 is DFQATT, CDR2 SNEGSKA (reference sequence). As DNA, the CDR3 is TGCAGTGCTAGAGATGTAGCACTCCCCCGGAACACCGGGGAGCTGTTTTTT. It encodes CSARDVALPRNTGELFF.

V gene TRBV9 combines with J gene TRBJ2-1, with D unresolved. Trimming left V 0 bases short and J 4 bases short, with 11 bases between. The CDR3 sequence is 15 residues long. Per the germline V gene, CDR1 is SGDLS and CDR2 is YYNGEE. In DNA, the CDR3 is TGTGCCAGCAGCGTAGTCAGCTTGGGATACAATGAGCAGTTCTTC. It translates to CASSVVSLGYNEQFF.

The sample holds a few counts of this clonotype. The chain joins TRBV11-3 to TRBJ1-1; D may be TRBD1 (5 bases). Trimming took off 6 bases at V and 13 bases at J, with 21 bases between the two ends. Germline V lookup: CDR1 SGHNT, CDR2 YENEEA. The CDR3 totals 13 residues. The CDR3 reads CASSSPGTVRSFF. The CDR3 DNA reads TGTGCCAGCAGTTCCCCGGGGACGGTGAGGAGTTTCTTT.

This clonotype occurred many times. The chain employs TRBV5-1 and TRBJ2-4, with 9 bases identical to TRBD2. The CDR3 consists of 15 residues. The germline V gene has CDR1 SGHRS and CDR2 YFSETQ. V shed 0 bases and J 6 bases; nucleotides not matched to a gene: 4. CDR3 DNA sequence: TGCGCCAGCAGCTTGGTCCCAGCGGGAGGAAACATTCAGTACTTC. This encodes CASSLVPAGGNIQYF.

This sequence joins TRBV6-1 and TRBJ1-2; TRBD1 aligns across 7 bases. The CDR3 extends over 15 amino acids. Losses at the gene ends were 6 bases for V and 2 bases for J; bases not matched to a gene: 9. Germline lookup yields CDR1 MNHNS and CDR2 SASEGT. The DNA for the CDR3 is TGTGCCAGCAGGATCACGGGACAGAGCAACTATGGCTACACCTTC. Translation gives CASRITGQSNYGYTF.

The rearrangement joins TRBV6-2 or TRBV6-3 to TRBJ1-5; D is unresolved. This CDR3 spans 15 amino acids. The ends were cut back, 6 bases at V and 0 bases at J, with 12 bases in the middle. The V gene's germline CDR1 is MNHEY and CDR2 SVGEGT. The CDR3 DNA reads as TGTGCCAGCAGGAGGGAGGGAAATAGCAATCAGCCCCAGCATTTT. Protein: CASRREGNSNQPQHF.

This clonotype turned up a few times. The V call is TRBV7-2, the J call TRBJ2-2; 7 nucleotides match TRBD2. The CDR3 length is 15 residues. Trimming removed 3 bases from V and 5 bases from J; junction bases left unmatched: 6. Germline assignment: CDR1 SGHTA and CDR2 FQGNSA. The CDR3 sequence: CASSLRREGTGELFF. CDR3 bases: TGTGCCAGCAGCTTGAGGAGGGAGGGTACCGGGGAGCTGTTTTTT.

The chain uses TRBV10-2 and TRBJ2-3; no definite D call. V was shortened by 0 bases and J by 10 bases, with 14 bases between the two germline ends. Germline CDR1 and CDR2: WSHSY and SAAADI. The CDR3 extends over 14 amino acids. CDR3 in DNA: TGCGCCAGCAGTGAGTCAAAAGGAAGTTCGGCGCAGTATTTT. This encodes CASSESKGSSAQYF.

This clonotype occurred a few times. The rearrangement joins TRBV7-8 to TRBJ1-5; D unresolved. CDR1 and CDR2 from the germline V gene are SGHVS and FQNEAQ. This CDR3 contains 16 residues. Trimming removed 4 bases from V and 3 bases from J, with 16 bases in between. CDR3 DNA: TGTGCCAGCAGCTCACTGACTGGACGGAACAATCAGCCCCAGCATTTT. As protein: CASSSLTGRNNQPQHF. The full variable domain, with the rest looked up from reference TRBV7-8 and TRBJ1-5, is GAGVSQSPRYKVAKRGQDVALRCDPISGHVSLFWYQQALGQGPEFLTYFQNEAQLDKSGLPSDRFFAERPEGSVSTLKIQRTQQEDSAVYLCASSSLTGRNNQPQHFGDGTRLSIL.

The CDR3 DNA sequence: TGTGCCAGCTCACCAGCGAGGACAGACTTCCAGAAACTGTTTTTT. Translated: CASSPARTDFQKLFF. This sequence joins TRBV18 and TRBJ1-4; tentative D call: TRBD1 (6 bases). CDR1 is KGHSH, CDR2 LQKENI, per germline. The CDR3 is 15 residues long. V was cut by 2 bases and J by 11 bases, with 18 bases left in between.

This clonotype was observed many times. The chain joins TRBV5-1 to TRBJ2-3; 14 bases align to TRBD2. The CDR3 is made up of 16 amino acids. Germline CDR1 and CDR2: SGHRS and YFSETQ. J gave up 7 bases and V 3 bases, and 7 bases lay outside the gene matches. The CDR3 region has the DNA TGCGCCAGCAGCTCCTCCGGGACTAGCGGGGGAAATACGCAGTATTTT. Its protein product is CASSSSGTSGGNTQYF.

This clonotype was detected many times. The V call is TRBV7-2, the J call TRBJ2-1, with 8 bases matching TRBD2. In germline, CDR1 is SGHTA, CDR2 FQGNSA. This CDR3 contains 15 residues. V dropped 7 bases and J dropped 5; count of bases not matched to a gene: 10. CDR3 protein: CASTFWTSSNNEQFF. CDR3 nucleotide sequence: TGTGCCAGCACTTTTTGGACTAGCAGTAACAATGAGCAGTTCTTC. The full variable domain, in which reference TRBV7-2 and TRBJ2-1 provide the parts outside the CDR3, is GAGVSQSPSNKVTEKGKDVELRCDPISGHTALYWYRQSLGQGLEFLIYFQGNSAPDKSGLPSDRFSAERTGGSVSTLTIQRTQQEDSAVYLCASTFWTSSNNEQFFGPGTRLTVL.

This clonotype was counted between two and nine times. This chain links TRBV7-8 with TRBJ2-1, with 8 bases fitting TRBD2. Germline V gives CDR1 SGHVS, CDR2 FQNEAQ. The CDR3 runs to 15 residues. The V gene end was trimmed by 5 bases and the J gene end by 9 bases; junction bases not matched to a gene: 12. CDR3 DNA sequence: TGTGCCAGCAGCGCCCTACTAGCGGCCCTCCGTGAGCAGTTCTTC. This sequence encodes CASSALLAALREQFF.

This clonotype was detected a few times. The chain links TRBV11-2 to TRBJ2-1; 8 bases match TRBD2. V was pared by 6 bases and J by 7 bases, with 14 bases of the junction left unmatched. The CDR3 is 16 amino acids. Germline CDR1 reads SGHAT; CDR2 reads FQNNGV. CDR3: CASRHSGASGRNEQFF. The CDR3 DNA sequence: TGTGCCAGCAGACATTCTGGCGCTAGCGGGCGGAATGAGCAGTTCTTC. The full variable domain, rest sourced from reference TRBV11-2 and TRBJ2-1, is EAGVAQSPRYKIIEKRQSVAFWCNPISGHATLYWYQQILGQGPKLLIQFQNNGVVDDSQLPKDRFSAERLKGVDSTLKIQPAKLEDSAVYLCASRHSGASGRNEQFFGPGTRLTVL.

This clonotype was picked up many times. As DNA, the CDR3 is TGTGCCATCAGTGAGACCACGACAGATACGCAGTATTTT. It is translated as CAISETTTDTQYF. This chain links TRBV10-3 with TRBJ2-3; D remains unclear. V lost 2 bases and J 3 bases, leaving 6 bases between the germline ends. CDR3 length: 13 residues. CDR1 is ENHRY, CDR2 SYGVKD, per germline.

This clonotype was seen a handful of times. This rearrangement joins TRBV20-1 to TRBJ2-5; D is perhaps TRBD1 or TRBD2 (6 bases each). The germline V and J ends were trimmed by 1 base and 2 bases, with 11 bases remaining between them. This CDR3 has 14 residues. CDR1 is DFQATT and CDR2 is SNEGSKA in the germline V gene (reference sequence). This CDR3 reads CSARGGGSQETQYF. The DNA for the CDR3 is TGCAGTGCTAGAGGAGGGGGGTCACAAGAGACCCAGTACTTC.